This T cell receptor (beta chain) derives from a study of blood T cell repertoires in COVID-19. The CDR3 runs 16 residues. Germline-derived CDR1 and CDR2 are MNHNY and SVGAGI (reference sequence). Germline trimming cut 4 bases from V and 9 bases from J; bases unmatched to any gene: 13. The table came from immunoSEQ multiplex PCR; TCRdb's copy has only in-frame clones and leaves some out. The data contain 180,000 or so clones, 80% to 85% of them seen just once; the ten biggest clones take up 12%. The receptor's source is a woman older than 75 with COVID-19, enrolled during active disease. Sequenced input: peripheral blood. The chain couples TRBV6-6 to TRBJ2-1, with 9 bases matching TRBD2. CDR3 amino acids: CASSSTRSSGKSEQFF. The CDR3 nucleotides are TGTGCCAGCAGTTCCACCCGGTCTAGCGGGAAGAGTGAGCAGTTCTTC.